A single sample gave rise to the 23 T cell receptor beta chains below, sequenced in a study of PD-1 blockade in classical Hodgkin lymphoma. All trial patients relapsed after autologous stem cell transplantation. The repertoire was sequenced with immunoSEQ multiplex PCR; TCRdb's copy has only in-frame clones and lacks some. This sample has tens of thousands of clones; roughly 89% occur once, and the top ten carry around 10%. Sequencing used peripheral blood mononuclear cells (PBMCs), obtained before the second cycle of nivolumab. These receptors were taken from a human donor with classical Hodgkin lymphoma.

The V and J genes are TRBV7-8 and TRBJ2-7; maybe TRBD1 (6 bases). Germline V CDR1 and CDR2: SGHVS, FQNEAQ. The CDR3 length is 18 residues. V lost 2 bases and J 3 bases, leaving 23 bases between the germline ends. The CDR3 nucleotides read TGTGCCAGCAGCTTATCGGGCCTTTTAAGGGGGAATTACTACGAGCAGTACTTC. Its protein product is CASSLSGLLRGNYYEQYF.

In its sample, this clone was seen a few times. The CDR3 region has the DNA TGCGCCAGCAGTGTGTTTCGACAGGGAATAGAGCAGTACTTC. This sequence encodes CASSVFRQGIEQYF. The rearrangement uses TRBV10-2 and TRBJ2-7; 7 bases line up with TRBD1. Germline lookup yields CDR1 WSHSY and CDR2 SAAADI. The J segment lost 7 bases and the V segment lost 4 bases, leaving 10 bases of the junction unmatched. The CDR3 is 14 amino acids.

The V call is TRBV11-3, the J call TRBJ2-1, with a tentative D call TRBD2 (6 bases). This CDR3 has 20 residues. The germline gives CDR1 SGHNT, CDR2 YENEEA. Trimming cost V 2 bases and J 2 bases, with 25 bases left between them. Here the CDR3 DNA reads TGTGCCAGCAGCTTAATAATCCCTTCCCTCTGGCGGGACCCCTACAATGAGCAGTTCTTC. The encoded protein is CASSLIIPSLWRDPYNEQFF.

The genes are TRBV7-9 and TRBJ1-4, with D possibly matching TRBD1 (5 bases). CDR1 and CDR2 (germline): SEHNR, FQNEAQ (reference sequence). There are 13 residues in the CDR3. V was pared by 4 bases and J by 7 bases, with 10 bases between. In nucleotides, the CDR3 is TGTGCCAGCAGCTCAGGGACGGCTGAAAAACTGTTTTTT. Its translation is CASSSGTAEKLFF.

This clone was found once. The chain has TRBV7-6 and TRBJ2-5; a possible D gene is TRBD2 (6 bases). The CDR3 is 16 amino acids. Trimming shortened V by 5 bases and J by 3 bases, and 19 bases separated the two germline ends. The germline V gene encodes CDR1 SGHVS and CDR2 FNYEAQ. In DNA form, the CDR3 reads TGTGCCAGCAGCAGGCCGGGACTCACCCGCGAAGAGACCCAGTACTTC. It codes for CASSRPGLTREETQYF.

The V and J genes are TRBV7-8 and TRBJ2-7; possible D gene TRBD1, 5 bases. Trimming pared 1 base from V and 6 bases from J, leaving 10 bases between. This CDR3 contains 13 residues. The V gene's germline CDR1 is SGHVS and CDR2 FQNEAQ. The CDR3 here is CASSLVVQGEQYF. The CDR3 DNA reads as TGTGCCAGCAGCTTAGTTGTCCAGGGCGAGCAGTACTTC.

This chain links TRBV28 with TRBJ2-3, with 9 bases matching TRBD2. Germline CDR1 reads MDHEN; CDR2 reads SYDVKM. There are 15 residues in the CDR3. V was clipped by 5 bases and J by 2 bases; unmatched bases: 5. CDR3 coding DNA: TGTGCCAGCAGTGTAGCGGGAGTTACCACAGATACGCAGTATTTT. This gives the protein CASSVAGVTTDTQYF.

The V call is TRBV27, the J call TRBJ2-7, with 8 bases that match TRBD2. J lost 3 bases, V lost 2 bases, and 3 bases had no gene match. The CDR3 covers 14 residues. In germline, CDR1 is MNHEY, CDR2 SMNVEV (reference sequence). The CDR3 DNA reads TGTGCCAGCAGTTTAGGAGCGGGAGACTACGAGCAGTACTTC. Translation: CASSLGAGDYEQYF.

The rearrangement uses TRBV4-1 and TRBJ2-5, with unresolved D. The J call may be wrong; the DNA end is better matched by TRBJ2-7. CDR1 is MGHRA, CDR2 YSYEKL, per germline. This CDR3 has 12 amino acids. The CDR3 here is CASSHVGYEQYF. CDR3 DNA: TGCGCCAGCAGCCACGTCGGCTACGAGCAGTACTTC.

The chain links TRBV7-6 to TRBJ1-1; TRBD1 matches 7 bases. Trimming cost V 4 bases and J 4 bases; bases outside gene matches: 12. Per germline, CDR1 SGHVS and CDR2 FNYEAQ. CDR3 length equals 16 residues. DNA for the CDR3: TGTGCCAGCAGCTCGACAGGGATCGGCTCGGGCACTGAAGCTTTCTTT. Amino acid sequence: CASSSTGIGSGTEAFF.

With regard to this clone: Other DNA sequences within the sample encode an identical CDR3. The DNA of the CDR3 is TGTGCCAGCAGACGCCAGGGCGTGAGCAATCAGCCCCAGCATTTT. It yields the protein CASRRQGVSNQPQHF. V usage is TRBV28 and J usage is TRBJ1-5, with TRBD1 as a possible D gene (5 bases). This CDR3 region has 15 residues. V lost 6 bases, J lost 1 base, and 13 bases lay in between. The germline gives CDR1 MDHEN, CDR2 SYDVKM.

The chain recombines TRBV10-3 with TRBJ2-7; D is perhaps TRBD1 (6 bases). Germline assignment: CDR1 ENHRY and CDR2 SYGVKD. Trimming took 5 bases from V and 5 from J, leaving 16 bases between them. The CDR3 runs 14 residues. The CDR3 protein is CAISYTQGNNEQYF. DNA for the CDR3: TGTGCCATCAGTTACACACAGGGTAACAACGAGCAGTACTTC.

This sequence joins TRBV15 and TRBJ2-7; D not resolved. Per the germline V gene, CDR1 is LNHNV and CDR2 is YYDKDF (reference sequence). The V and J ends lost 0 bases and 3 bases respectively, with 9 bases between them. The length of the CDR3 is 14 residues. The CDR3 here is CATSRDRSIYEQYF. DNA for the CDR3: TGTGCCACCAGCAGAGACAGAAGCATCTACGAGCAGTACTTC.

The chain carries TRBV19 and TRBJ2-1, with a tentative D call TRBD2 (6 bases). V was cut by 6 bases and J by 2 bases, with 14 bases left in between. This CDR3 spans 15 amino acids. Per germline, CDR1 LNHDA and CDR2 SQIVND (reference sequence). CDR3 region: CASRGGSGPYNEQFF. In DNA form, the CDR3 reads TGTGCCAGTAGAGGTGGTAGCGGACCCTACAATGAGCAGTTCTTC.

The J gene is TRBJ2-1, the V gene TRBV11-2; 10 nucleotides match TRBD1. Germline V gene lookup returns CDR1 SGHAT and CDR2 FQNNGV. This CDR3 comprises 16 residues. The trim removed 5 bases at V and 7 bases at J, leaving 11 bases unmatched. This CDR3 reads CASSINRDRGLNEQFF. CDR3 nucleotides: TGTGCCAGCAGCATTAACCGGGACAGGGGTTTGAATGAGCAGTTCTTC. Together with reference TRBV11-2 and TRBJ2-1, the CDR3 gives the full variable domain: EAGVAQSPRYKIIEKRQSVAFWCNPISGHATLYWYQQILGQGPKLLIQFQNNGVVDDSQLPKDRFSAERLKGVDSTLKIQPAKLEDSAVYLCASSINRDRGLNEQFFGPGTRLTVL.

J is TRBJ2-7 and V is TRBV7-8; D not certain. The germline V and J ends were trimmed by 5 bases and 5 bases, with 16 bases remaining between them. The germline V gene encodes CDR1 SGHVS and CDR2 FQNEAQ. The CDR3 runs to 14 residues. Written as DNA, the CDR3 is TGTGCCAGCAGCCAGACAAGGCGGACGGACGAGCAGTACTTC. It yields the protein CASSQTRRTDEQYF.

The chain combines TRBV27 with TRBJ2-5; 7 bases match TRBD1. Germline CDR1 is MNHEY and CDR2 is SMNVEV (reference sequence). Trimming took 3 bases from V and 5 from J; bases not matched to a gene: 6. This CDR3 has 14 residues. The chain's CDR3 is CASSLRGQEETQYF. CDR3 bases: TGTGCCAGCAGTTTGAGGGGGCAGGAGGAGACCCAGTACTTC.

The rearrangement uses TRBV19 and TRBJ1-5; D gene uncertain. Germline V lookup: CDR1 LNHDA, CDR2 SQIVND (reference sequence). CDR3 length: 15 residues. V lost 3 bases and J 0 bases, leaving 9 bases between the germline ends. The CDR3 loop reads CASSIYHDSNQPQHF. CDR3 bases: TGTGCCAGTAGTATTTATCACGATAGCAATCAGCCCCAGCATTTT.

The CDR3 coding sequence is TGTGCCAGCAGCTCCTGGGAACGGACAGGGAACACAGATACGCAGTATTTT. Translation: CASSSWERTGNTDTQYF. The rearrangement uses TRBV7-9 and TRBJ2-3; 8 nucleotides match TRBD1. The CDR3 totals 17 residues. Unmatched junction bases numbered 11, after V lost 4 bases and J lost 2 bases. Germline CDR1 is SEHNR and CDR2 is FQNEAQ (reference sequence).

This rearrangement joins TRBV18 to TRBJ2-7; D is unresolved. Trimming left V 4 bases short and J 2 bases short, with 12 bases between. Germline CDR1 and CDR2: KGHSH and LQKENI. The CDR3 loop spans 14 amino acids. In DNA, the CDR3 is TGTGCCAGCTCACACCCGGGCCGAGCCTACGAGCAGTACTTC. Translating it yields CASSHPGRAYEQYF.

V and J are TRBV7-9 and TRBJ1-1, with 7 bases identical to TRBD1. The ends lost 5 bases at V and 1 base at J; junction bases unmatched: 7. The germline gives CDR1 SEHNR, CDR2 FQNEAQ (reference sequence). This CDR3 region has 15 residues. Here the CDR3 DNA reads TGTGCCAGCAGCATACCGGGACAGCCGAACACTGAAGCTTTCTTT. Translating gives CASSIPGQPNTEAFF.

This sequence joins TRBV11-2 and TRBJ2-7, with 7 positions matching TRBD1. Germline CDR1 SGHAT, CDR2 FQNNGV. The CDR3 consists of 16 residues. Germline trimming cut 1 base from V and 2 bases from J; bases unmatched to any gene: 8. The CDR3 coding sequence is TGTGCCAGCAGCTTAGCGGGTCTGGGACAGACCTACGAGCAGTACTTC. Residues: CASSLAGLGQTYEQYF. Together with reference TRBV11-2 and TRBJ2-7, the CDR3 gives the full variable domain: EAGVAQSPRYKIIEKRQSVAFWCNPISGHATLYWYQQILGQGPKLLIQFQNNGVVDDSQLPKDRFSAERLKGVDSTLKIQPAKLEDSAVYLCASSLAGLGQTYEQYFGPGTRLTVT.

The rearrangement links TRBV11-2 to TRBJ2-7; D unclear. Germline values: CDR1 SGHAT, CDR2 FQNNGV. This CDR3 has 13 amino acids. V lost 6 bases, J lost 1 base, and 10 bases lay in between. DNA for the CDR3: TGTGCCAGCAGTCCCCACACTTCCTACGAGCAGTACTTC. Translating gives CASSPHTSYEQYF.